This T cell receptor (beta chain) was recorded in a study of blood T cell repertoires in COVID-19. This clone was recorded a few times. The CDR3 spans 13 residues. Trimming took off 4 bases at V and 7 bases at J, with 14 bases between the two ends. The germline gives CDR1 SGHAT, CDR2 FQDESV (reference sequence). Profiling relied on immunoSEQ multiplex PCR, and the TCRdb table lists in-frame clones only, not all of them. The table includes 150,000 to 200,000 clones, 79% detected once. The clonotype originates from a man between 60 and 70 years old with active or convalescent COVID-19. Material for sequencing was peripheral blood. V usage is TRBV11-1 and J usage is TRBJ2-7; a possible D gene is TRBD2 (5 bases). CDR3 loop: CASSSSTKQEQYF. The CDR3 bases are TGTGCCAGCAGCTCATCGACTAAACAGGAGCAGTACTTC.